Listed here is a single TCR beta chain. What it binds is not known. These data are taken from a study of CXCR3-negative and CXCR3-positive naive CD8 T cells. Across the whole study: Summed over all libraries, TRB reads came to roughly 150 million, with about 1.5 +/- 0.3 million per library. Overall study findings and caveats: TRB CDR3s were more hydrophobic in CXCR3-positive than in CXCR3-negative naive cells.

TRB cDNA was prepared as libraries by UMI-labeled 5' RACE. TCRdb reprocessed the 5' RACE reads, keeping one entry per CDR3 protein, no DNA. Here the sample table reports some 60,000 distinct CDR3 sequences. CDR1 and CDR2 from the germline V gene are DFQATT and SNEGSKA (reference sequence). The CDR3 has 14 amino acids. The sample taken for sequencing was naive CXCR3+ CD8+ T cells from blood. The subset is: CD45RO-CCR7+CD27+CD95- naive CD8+ T cells expressing CXCR3 (TNR3+). This receptor was identified in a human donor in good health. Some clones in this sample may be carry-over from other donors' samples. The genes are TRBV20-1 and TRBJ2-7; TCRdb picks TRBD1, but there is no DNA to check that call. The chain's CDR3 is CRDLGGRSSYEQYF.